This T cell receptor (beta chain) was retrieved from a study of blood T cell repertoires in COVID-19 (dated by TCRdb to 2018 to 2021). Background on the whole study: Samples covering the acute and convalescent phases of COVID-19 were provided by collaborators in the United States, Italy and Spain. The dataset comprised deeply sampled blood TCRbeta repertoires from subjects exposed to, actively infected with, or recovered from COVID-19. Samples were obtained from the ongoing ImmuneRACE study (first 160 participants) and from 1,254 subjects provided by 6 global collaborators. Where HLA class I and class II types were available, the types were taken from metadata supplied by the sample provider, not from assay-based typing. The repertoires were made available in a free public database intended to serve as a resource for research on the immune response to SARS-CoV-2. The material from the prospective study consisted of cDNA or gDNA derived from T cells, B-cell-depleted T cells, or PBMCs. A de-identified subject ID, COVID-19 status, age in years and sex were almost always included in the sample metadata. Beyond this particular receptor, the publication reports: The amount of clinical and demographic metadata varied by source and participant and was provided uncurated.

TCRbeta CDR3 regions were amplified from genomic DNA by means of the immunoSEQ Assay, a bias-controlled multiplex PCR. The authors' analysis ran thus. Nucleated cell counts per sample were estimated from amplification of reference gene primers within the assay. To quantify the absolute abundance of each unique TCRbeta CDR3 rearrangement, sequence reads were collapsed and filtered. Productive Simpson clonality was computed per sample as the square root of Simpson's diversity index over productive rearrangements. The table comes from immuneACCESS by way of TCRdb, which keeps in-frame sequences with V and J called. Part of the clones is missing from these tables; in studies checked, under half for an unresolved V gene and the rest for unknown reasons. V and J calls and clone size are given by that table; D and trimming were obtained from the DNA. The sample table shows some 340,000 clones, and around 83% are seen once. The top ten clonotypes cover around 5% of the sample.

Participants in the prospective study were aged roughly 18 to 100 years, lived in 20 to 25 United States geographic areas, and enrolled through a virtual design. In the prospective study, participants were assigned to cohorts based on the clinical history participants reported in a screening survey and a study questionnaire. For ImmuneRACE Cohort 3, a participant was defined as recovered based on two consecutive negative NP/OP PCR tests, clearance by a healthcare professional, or resolution of symptoms. Each participant in the prospective study had whole blood, serum and a nasopharyngeal or oropharyngeal swab collected by mobile phlebotomists. Prospective study participants could optionally give additional blood draws and questionnaires over an approximately 2-month period. Before DNA extraction, prospective study blood samples were shipped either frozen or at room temperature. In the case of this clone: The antigen this receptor binds is unknown. Nothing much larger sits one base from this clone, and base qualities are not available.

As encoded in the germline V gene (reference sequence), CDR1 is SEHNR while CDR2 is FQNEAQ. V lost 1 base and J lost 6 bases; the stretch between them is 12 bases long. The CDR3, cysteine through phenylalanine, is 14 amino acids long. Only the CDR3 part of the read is kept: 42 bases, read in frame from the first base. This receptor was taken from a woman aged 45-65 years who had recovered from COVID-19. The chain joins TRBV7-9 to TRBJ1-1; the D gene identity is not certain. The specimen sequenced was PBMCs or T cells enriched from blood (not recorded which). The DNA sequence is as follows: TGTGCCAGCAGCTTAGGGTTCCCTAATGCTGAAGCTTTCTTT. Translated, this is CASSLGFPNAEAFF.